This T cell receptor beta chain was identified during a study of cytomegalovirus exposure and HLA in healthy donors. Points from the study as a whole: Most TCR sequences proved rare, with some public TCRs found in many donors. Follow-up analysis found HLA locus-dependent TCR association rates, highest for DRB1 and lowest for HLA-C.

Points on this clone: The antigen is undetermined.

The CDR3 contains 15 residues. Trimming removed 3 bases from V and 5 bases from J; junction bases left unmatched: 7. Per the germline V gene, CDR1 is SGDLS and CDR2 is YYNGEE. Researchers ran the PCR with 60 Vbeta and 13 Jbeta primers. Libraries were prepared by immunoSEQ multiplex PCR; TCRdb keeps only in-frame clonotypes and omits some of them. Here the sample table reports 55,000 to 75,000 clones. Sequenced material: PBMCs. The chain couples TRBV9 to TRBJ2-2, with 7 bases fitting TRBD2. The clonotype comes from a young woman in good health and CMV-seronegative. The CDR3 region has the DNA TGTGCCAGCAGCGAGAGCGGGATCAATACCGGGGAGCTGTTTTTT. Amino acids: CASSESGINTGELFF.